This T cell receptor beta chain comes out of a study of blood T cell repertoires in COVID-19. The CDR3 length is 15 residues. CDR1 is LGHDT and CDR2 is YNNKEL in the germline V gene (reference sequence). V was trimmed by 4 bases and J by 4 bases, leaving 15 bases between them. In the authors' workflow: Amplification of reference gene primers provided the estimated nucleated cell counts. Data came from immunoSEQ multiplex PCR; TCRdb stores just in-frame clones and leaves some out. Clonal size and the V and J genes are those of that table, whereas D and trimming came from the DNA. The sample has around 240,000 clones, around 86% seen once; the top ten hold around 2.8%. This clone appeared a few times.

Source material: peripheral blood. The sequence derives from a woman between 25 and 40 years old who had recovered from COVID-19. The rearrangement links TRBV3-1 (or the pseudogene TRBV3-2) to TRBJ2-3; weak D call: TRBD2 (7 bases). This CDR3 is CASSPGGRGPDTQYF. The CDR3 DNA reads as TGTGCCAGCAGCCCCGGGGGGCGGGGCCCAGATACGCAGTATTTT.